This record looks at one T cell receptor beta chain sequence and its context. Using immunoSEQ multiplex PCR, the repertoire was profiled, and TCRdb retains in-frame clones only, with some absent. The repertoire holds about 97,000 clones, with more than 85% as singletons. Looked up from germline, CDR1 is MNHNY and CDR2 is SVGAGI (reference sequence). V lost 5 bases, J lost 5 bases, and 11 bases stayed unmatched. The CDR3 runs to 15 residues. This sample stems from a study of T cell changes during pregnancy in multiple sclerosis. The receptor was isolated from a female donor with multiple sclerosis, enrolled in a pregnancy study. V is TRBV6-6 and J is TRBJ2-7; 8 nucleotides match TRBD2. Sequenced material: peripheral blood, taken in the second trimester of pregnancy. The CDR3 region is CASSQEAGVKNEQYF. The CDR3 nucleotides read TGTGCCAGCAGTCAAGAAGCGGGAGTTAAGAACGAGCAGTACTTC.